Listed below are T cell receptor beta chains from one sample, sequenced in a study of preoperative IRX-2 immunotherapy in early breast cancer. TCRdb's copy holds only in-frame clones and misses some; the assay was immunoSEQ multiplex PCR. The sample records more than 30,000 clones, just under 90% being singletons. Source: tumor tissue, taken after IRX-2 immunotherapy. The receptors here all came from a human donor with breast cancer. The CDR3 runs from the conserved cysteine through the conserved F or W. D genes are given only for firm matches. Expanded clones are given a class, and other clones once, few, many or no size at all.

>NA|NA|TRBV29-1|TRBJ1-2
TGCAGCGTTCGGGTGACGGTTAACTATGGCTACACCTTC
CSVRVTVNYGYTF
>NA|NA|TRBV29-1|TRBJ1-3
TGCAGCGTTGAAGATCAGGGAAAGTCTGGAAACACCATATATTTT
CSVEDQGKSGNTIYF
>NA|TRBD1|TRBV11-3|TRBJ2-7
TGTGCCAGCAGCCCCCGGACAGGGCGACCCAGCTCCTACGAGCAGTACTTC
CASSPRTGRPSSYEQYF
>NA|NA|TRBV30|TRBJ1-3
TGTGCCTGGATGTCGGATGATTACTCTGGAAACACCATATATTTT
CAWMSDDYSGNTIYF
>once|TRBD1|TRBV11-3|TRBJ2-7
TGTGCCAGCAGCCGGACAGGGGGCGCGTACGAGCAGTACTTC
CASSRTGGAYEQYF
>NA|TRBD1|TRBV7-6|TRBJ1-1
TGTGCCAGCAGCGCGTGGGACAGCGATAACACTGAAGCTTTCTTT
CASSAWDSDNTEAFF
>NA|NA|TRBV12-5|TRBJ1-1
TGTGCCAGCACCCCTGGGCCCTCAAACACTGAAGCTTTCTTT
CASTPGPSNTEAFF
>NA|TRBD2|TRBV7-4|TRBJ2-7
TGTGCCACCTCGACTAGCGAAACCTACGAGCAGTACTTC
CATSTSETYEQYF
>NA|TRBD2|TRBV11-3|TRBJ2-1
TGTGCCAGCAGCTTAGTGCTAGCGGGATACAATGAGCAGTTCTTC
CASSLVLAGYNEQFF
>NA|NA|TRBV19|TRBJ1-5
TGTGCCAGTAGTTCCCTCCCCGACCCCAGATCCAATCAGCCCCAGCATTTT
CASSSLPDPRSNQPQHF
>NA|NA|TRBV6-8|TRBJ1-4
TGTGCCAGCAGTGCATCCGGGACGGTGATATACGAAAAACTGTTTTTT
CASSASGTVIYEKLFF
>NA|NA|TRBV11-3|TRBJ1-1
TGTGCCAGCAGCTTCAGGGATGGGAACACTGAAGCTTTCTTT
CASSFRDGNTEAFF
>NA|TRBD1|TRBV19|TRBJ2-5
TGTGCCAGTAGTTCCCAAAGACAGGGGGCCAGGAAGACCCAGTACTTC
CASSSQRQGARKTQYF
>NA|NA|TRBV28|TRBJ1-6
TGTGCCAGCAGTTTAGGTCGAGGGGACCTCCACTTT
CASSLGRGDLHF
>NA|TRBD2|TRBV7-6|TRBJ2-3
TGTGCCAGCAGCTTAATCGGTAGCGGGGGACTCACAGATACGCAGTATTTT
CASSLIGSGGLTDTQYF
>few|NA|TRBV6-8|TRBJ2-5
TGTGCCAGCAGTTACTACGGCCGGGGGCCAGTTGGGGAGACCCAGTACTTC
CASSYYGRGPVGETQYF
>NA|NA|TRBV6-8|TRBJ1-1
TGTGCCAGCAGTTACCCCCGAGGAAACACTGAAGCTTTCTTT
CASSYPRGNTEAFF
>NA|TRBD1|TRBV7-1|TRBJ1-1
TGTGCCAGCAGCCCAACACCGGGACAGGGACCTTTCTTT
CASSPTPGQGPFF
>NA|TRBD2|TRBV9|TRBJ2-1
TGTGCCAGCAACCTACTAGCGGGAGAGGGTAATGAGCAGTTCTTC
CASNLLAGEGNEQFF
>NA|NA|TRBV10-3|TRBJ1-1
TGTGCCATCAGTGAGGGGTACGTAACCACTGAAGCTTTCTTT
CAISEGYVTTEAFF
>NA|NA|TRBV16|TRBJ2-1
TGTGCCAGCAGCCAATCCCACGGGGCATCGATCTCCTACAATGAGCAGTTCTTC
CASSQSHGASISYNEQFF
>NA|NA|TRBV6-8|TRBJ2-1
TGTGCCGCCATGAGGGGGGGCACCGCCCAAGAGCAGTTCTTC
CAAMRGGTAQEQFF
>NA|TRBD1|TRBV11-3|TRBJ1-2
TGTGCCAGCAGCTTAATGAGCCCAGGGGGCCACTATGGCTACACCTTC
CASSLMSPGGHYGYTF
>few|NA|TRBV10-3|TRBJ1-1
TGTGCCATCAGTGAGTATGAGGGGACTGAAGCTTTCTTT
CAISEYEGTEAFF
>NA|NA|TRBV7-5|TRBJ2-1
TGTGCCAGCAGCGCCTCCGGGACTAGCGGTAAGCAGTTCTTC
CASSASGTSGKQFF
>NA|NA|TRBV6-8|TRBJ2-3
TGTGCCAGCACGATAGGGGGAGGGCTCACAGATACGCAGTATTTT
CASTIGGGLTDTQYF
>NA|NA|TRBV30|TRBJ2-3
TGTGCCTGGAGTGGGGACACAGATACGCAGTATTTT
CAWSGDTDTQYF
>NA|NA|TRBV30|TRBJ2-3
TGTGCCTGGACAAAGATTATGAGCACAGATACGCAGTATTTT
CAWTKIMSTDTQYF
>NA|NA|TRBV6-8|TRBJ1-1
TGTGCCAGCAGCATGACAGGACCGAACACTGAAGCTTTCTTT
CASSMTGPNTEAFF
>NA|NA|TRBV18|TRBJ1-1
TGTGCCAGCTCACTACCTTGGGACCGAATAATCTTT
CASSLPWDRIIF
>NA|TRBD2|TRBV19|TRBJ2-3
TGTGCCAGTAGTGGGCTAGCGGGAGTAACAAAACTAGGCACAGATACGCAGTATTTT
CASSGLAGVTKLGTDTQYF
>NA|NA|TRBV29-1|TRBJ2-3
TGCAGCGTTGAACTCGGGAGCAGCACAGATACGCAGTATTTT
CSVELGSSTDTQYF
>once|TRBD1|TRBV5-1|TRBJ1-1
TGCGCCAGCAGCGGGACAGGGGGCATCACTGAAGCTTTCTTT
CASSGTGGITEAFF
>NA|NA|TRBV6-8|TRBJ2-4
TGTGCCAGCAGTCCCCGGGCCCTGGACATTCAGTACTTC
CASSPRALDIQYF
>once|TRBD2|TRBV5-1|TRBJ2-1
TGCGCCAGCAGCTTGATGGGACTAGCGGGGGGAGGGAATGAGCAGTTCTTC
CASSLMGLAGGGNEQFF
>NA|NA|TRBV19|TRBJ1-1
TGTGCCAGTAAAGTCGGGGCTTCCATGAACACTGAAGCTTTCTTT
CASKVGASMNTEAFF
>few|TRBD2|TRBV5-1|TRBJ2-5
TGCGCCAGCAGCTCAAGCGGGGGGGCGCGAGAGACCCAGTACTTC
CASSSSGGARETQYF
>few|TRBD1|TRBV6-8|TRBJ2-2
TGTGCCAGCACCGACCACCGGTGGGACAGGGGGCACACCGGGGAGCTGTTTTTT
CASTDHRWDRGHTGELFF
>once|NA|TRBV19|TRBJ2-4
TGTGCCAGCAACCCCTCCTTGCTCGCCAAAAACATTCAGTACTTC
CASNPSLLAKNIQYF
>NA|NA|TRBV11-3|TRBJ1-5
TGTGCCAGCAGCTTGGTCCCAGATAGCAATCAGCCCCAGCATTTT
CASSLVPDSNQPQHF
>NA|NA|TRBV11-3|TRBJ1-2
TGTGCCAGCAGCTCGGCGGGAGTTAACTATGGCTACACCTTC
CASSSAGVNYGYTF
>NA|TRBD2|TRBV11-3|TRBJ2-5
TGTGCCAGCAGGGAAACTAGCGGGGGGGCGAGAGAGACCCAGTACTTC
CASRETSGGARETQYF
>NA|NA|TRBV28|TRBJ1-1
TGTGCCAGCACTCGGGGGGGTATGAACACTGAAGCTTTCTTT
CASTRGGMNTEAFF
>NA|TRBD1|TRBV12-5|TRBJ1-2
TGTGCCAGCATTGACAGGACCCGACAGGGGGGCTACACCTTC
CASIDRTRQGGYTF
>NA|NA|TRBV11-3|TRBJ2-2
TGTGCCAGCAGCTTGGGCCAAAACACCGGGGAGCTGTTTTTT
CASSLGQNTGELFF
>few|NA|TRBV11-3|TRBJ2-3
TGTGCCAGCAGCTTAATGTGGGGAAACACAGATACGCAGTATTTT
CASSLMWGNTDTQYF
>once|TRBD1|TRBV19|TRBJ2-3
TGTGCCAGTACGTACAGGGGGCGGACAGATACGCAGTATTTT
CASTYRGRTDTQYF